These 18 T cell receptor beta chains originate from one sample sequenced in a study of T-cell memory formation after mild COVID-19. TCRdb called the 5' RACE reads again in MiXCR, with one record for every CDR3 protein. Of 300,000 or so distinct CDR3 sequences listed, 15% to 20% were seen once; the top ten hold 20% to 25%. The specimen sequenced was PBMCs or a T cell subset sorted from them (not recorded which). These receptors all come from a man between 18 and 35 years old who had mild COVID-19 (a few samples of this study predate the infection). Cell type and time point are not known.

The chain is built from TRBV12-3 or TRBV12-4 and TRBJ1-5, with TRBD1 matching over 7 bases. The V segment lost 6 bases and the J segment 6 bases; nucleotides outside the gene matches: 11. CDR3 length equals 15 residues. The CDR3 reads CASRTGTEGGQPQHF. The DNA for the CDR3 is TGTGCCAGCAGGACAGGGACGGAGGGGGGTCAGCCCCAGCATTTT.

This clonotype has only a few counts. This sequence joins TRBV4-1 and TRBJ1-6; the D is unclear. CDR1 is MGHRA and CDR2 is YSYEKL in the germline V gene. This CDR3 region has 15 residues. Trimming cost V 0 bases and J 12 bases, with 15 bases left between them. CDR3 DNA sequence: TGCGCCAGCAGCCAAGATTTACCGGATCCCAAACCCCTCCACTTT. This translates into CASSQDLPDPKPLHF.

V is TRBV6-5 and J is TRBJ2-7; 13 bases are a match to TRBD2. Germline lookup yields CDR1 MNHEY and CDR2 SVGAGI. The CDR3 consists of 14 residues. Trimming at V came to 6 bases and at J to 2 bases, leaving 1 base not matched to a gene. The CDR3 spells CASRGTSGAYEQYF. CDR3 bases: TGTGCCAGCAGGGGGACTAGCGGGGCCTACGAGCAGTACTTC.

The V gene is TRBV20-1, the J gene TRBJ2-3, with D tentatively TRBD2 (5 bases). The V end was cut by 0 bases, the J end by 2 bases, with 9 bases between. This CDR3 is 14 amino acids long. CDR1 is DFQATT, CDR2 SNEGSKA, per germline (reference sequence). The CDR3 DNA sequence: TGCAGTGCTAGAGACCGGACTGCCACAGATACGCAGTATTTT. This encodes CSARDRTATDTQYF.

This clonotype was seen only a few times. The V call is TRBV5-1, the J call TRBJ2-5; TRBD1 is a possible D gene (5 bases). Germline assignment: CDR1 SGHRS and CDR2 YFSETQ. Trimming cost V 0 bases and J 5 bases, with 11 bases left between them. This CDR3 region has 14 residues. The CDR3 is CASSLDPGRETQYF. In nucleotides, the CDR3 is TGCGCCAGCAGCTTGGATCCAGGGCGGGAGACCCAGTACTTC. Full variable domain (remainder filled in from reference TRBV5-1 and TRBJ2-5): KAGVTQTPRYLIKTRGQQVTLSCSPISGHRSVSWYQQTPGQGLQFLFEYFSETQRNKGNFPGRFSGRQFSNSRSEMNVSTLELGDSALYLCASSLDPGRETQYFGPGTRLLVL.

A few counts support this clonotype. The rearrangement links TRBV5-1 to TRBJ2-1; D is unresolved. V dropped 0 bases and J dropped 2 bases, with 9 bases sitting between them. The CDR3 has 15 amino acids. CDR1 and CDR2 (germline): SGHRS, YFSETQ. For the CDR3, the DNA is TGCGCCAGCAGCTTGGAAGGGATTCCCTACAATGAGCAGTTCTTC. It yields the protein CASSLEGIPYNEQFF.

J is TRBJ1-5 and V is TRBV18; TRBD1 is a possible D gene (5 bases). Trimming took off 0 bases at V and 9 bases at J, with 6 bases between the two ends. The CDR3 runs to 12 residues. Germline CDR1 is KGHSH and CDR2 is LQKENI. The CDR3 bases are TGTGCCAGCTCACCACCGGGGGGGCCCCAGCATTTT. Translated: CASSPPGGPQHF.

This clonotype was counted a few times. J is TRBJ2-1 and V is TRBV20-1; a weak D match, TRBD2 (6 bases). The germline V and J ends were trimmed by 4 bases and 3 bases, with 13 bases remaining between them. CDR1 and CDR2 (germline): DFQATT, SNEGSKA (reference sequence). This CDR3 region has 14 residues. The CDR3 sequence is CSAKGLEGYNEQFF. The DNA of the CDR3 is TGCAGTGCTAAGGGCCTGGAGGGCTACAATGAGCAGTTCTTC.

V gene TRBV30 combines with J gene TRBJ1-2; possible D gene TRBD1, 5 bases. Trimming took off 4 bases at V and 4 bases at J, with 16 bases between the two ends. CDR3 length: 14 amino acids. Germline-derived CDR1 and CDR2 are GTSNPN and SVGIG (reference sequence). The CDR3 region has the DNA TGTGCCTGGACCGTCCGGGGCCTGAGCTATGGCTACACCTTC. Protein sequence: CAWTVRGLSYGYTF.

The chain has TRBV3-1 and TRBJ2-7, with 11 bases matching TRBD2. This CDR3 is built from 16 residues. The ends lost 4 bases at V and 0 bases at J; junction bases unmatched: 5. CDR1 and CDR2 (germline): LGHDT, YNNKEL (reference sequence). CDR3 residues: CASSLLTSGDSYEQYF. CDR3 sequence (DNA): TGTGCCAGCAGCCTCCTGACTAGCGGGGACTCCTACGAGCAGTACTTC.

This rearrangement joins TRBV4-2 to TRBJ2-3, with no clear D. Germline CDR1 and CDR2: LGHNA and YNFKEQ. V was pared by 0 bases and J by 4 bases, with 11 bases between. This CDR3 comprises 15 residues. This chain's CDR3 is CASSQEPGLADTQYF. In nucleotides, the CDR3 is TGTGCCAGCAGCCAAGAGCCGGGCCTGGCAGATACGCAGTATTTT.

This clonotype turned up a few times. The rearrangement links TRBV4-3 to TRBJ2-2, with 11 bases matching TRBD2. CDR3 length: 17 amino acids. Germline CDR1 and CDR2: LGHNA and YSLEER. Trimming cost V 3 bases and J 3 bases; bases outside gene matches: 6. CDR3 protein: CASSHRLAGSDTGELFF. The CDR3 DNA follows: TGCGCCAGCAGCCACCGACTAGCGGGGAGTGACACCGGGGAGCTGTTTTTT.

The chain recombines TRBV7-2 with TRBJ2-7; D is possibly TRBD1 or TRBD2 (5 bases each). The V gene's germline CDR1 is SGHTA and CDR2 FQGNSA. This CDR3 spans 13 amino acids. Trimming removed 6 bases at V and 6 bases at J, with 15 bases between. The CDR3 sequence: CASSPTVRGEQYF. CDR3 bases: TGTGCCAGCAGTCCGACGGTGAGGGGCGAGCAGTACTTC.

The chain recombines TRBV7-2 with TRBJ1-2; a possible D gene is TRBD1 (6 bases). This CDR3 has 15 amino acids. The V end was cut by 5 bases, the J end by 4 bases, with 17 bases between. The germline V gene encodes CDR1 SGHTA and CDR2 FQGNSA. CDR3 DNA sequence: TGTGCCAGCAGCAAGGACAGCCTCAATCTCTATGGCTACACCTTC. This gives the protein CASSKDSLNLYGYTF.

This clonotype has ten or more counts. The J gene is TRBJ1-2, the V gene TRBV5-6; TRBD1 matches 7 bases. The CDR3 consists of 14 residues. Germline V gene lookup returns CDR1 SGHDT and CDR2 YYEEEE. Germline trimming cut 6 bases from V and 4 bases from J; bases unmatched to any gene: 9. This CDR3 reads CASNARTGAYGYTF. In DNA form, the CDR3 reads TGTGCCAGCAACGCACGGACAGGCGCCTATGGCTACACCTTC.

The chain recombines TRBV28 with TRBJ1-2; 9 bases map to TRBD1. Germline V CDR1 and CDR2: MDHEN, SYDVKM. Trimming removed 2 bases from V and 3 bases from J; junction bases left unmatched: 7. This CDR3 is 16 amino acids long. CDR3 DNA sequence: TGTGCCAGCAGTTTAGGGGGACAGGGAATACACTATGGCTACACCTTC. Its protein is CASSLGGQGIHYGYTF.

The V gene is TRBV12-3 or TRBV12-4, the J gene TRBJ1-2; no clear D. This CDR3 comprises 14 residues. V was shortened by 6 bases and J by 1 base, with 12 bases between the two germline ends. The CDR3 protein is CASSHFLSNYGYTF. The DNA of the CDR3 is TGTGCCAGCAGCCACTTCCTGAGTAACTATGGCTACACCTTC.

This clonotype was seen only a few times. The chain employs TRBV7-6 and TRBJ2-7; a weak D match, TRBD2 (6 bases). Germline loops: CDR1 SGHVS, CDR2 FNYEAQ. Trimming took off 6 bases at V and 0 bases at J, with 15 bases between the two ends. The CDR3 extends over 15 amino acids. CDR3 DNA sequence: TGTGCCAGCAGTTGGGGTAGCGGTAGCTCCTACGAGCAGTACTTC. It is translated as CASSWGSGSSYEQYF. The full variable domain, in which reference TRBV7-6 and TRBJ2-7 provide the parts outside the CDR3, is GAGVSQSPRYKVTKRGQDVALRCDPISGHVSLYWYRQALGQGPEFLTYFNYEAQQDKSGLPNDRFSAERPEGSISTLTIQRTEQRDSAMYRCASSWGSGSSYEQYFGPGTRLTVT.